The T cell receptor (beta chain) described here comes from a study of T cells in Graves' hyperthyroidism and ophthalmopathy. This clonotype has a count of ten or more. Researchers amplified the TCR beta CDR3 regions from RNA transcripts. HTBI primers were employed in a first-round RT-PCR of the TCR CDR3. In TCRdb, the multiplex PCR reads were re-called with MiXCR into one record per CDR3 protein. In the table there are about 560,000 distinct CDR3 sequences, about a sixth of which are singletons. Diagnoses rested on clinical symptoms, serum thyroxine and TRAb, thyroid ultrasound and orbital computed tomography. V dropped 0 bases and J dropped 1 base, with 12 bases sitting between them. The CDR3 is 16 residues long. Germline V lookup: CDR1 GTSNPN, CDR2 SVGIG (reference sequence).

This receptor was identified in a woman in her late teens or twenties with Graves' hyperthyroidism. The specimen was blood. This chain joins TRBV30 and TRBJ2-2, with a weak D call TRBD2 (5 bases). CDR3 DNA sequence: TGTGCCTGGAGTGTAAGGGCGGGCCTGAACACCGGGGAGCTGTTTTTT. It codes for CAWSVRAGLNTGELFF.